Below, 27 T cell receptor beta chains from the same sample are listed, as sequenced in a study of shared clonotypes between healthy human individuals. Using immunoSEQ multiplex PCR, the repertoire was profiled, and TCRdb retains in-frame clones only, with some absent. The sample holds about 2.1 million clones, just over 90% seen once. The naive CD8 population came from CD45RO-negative cells selected for CCR7, without terminally differentiated effector memory CD45RA+ cells. The sequenced sample was naive CD8+ T cells from PBMCs. Source of these receptors: a man younger than 35 in good health. Some clones in this sample may be carry-over from other donors' samples.

The chain is built from TRBV27 and TRBJ2-7, with D possibly being TRBD1 or TRBD2 (6 bases each). The germline V gene encodes CDR1 MNHEY and CDR2 SMNVEV (reference sequence). The CDR3 length is 16 residues. V lost 5 bases to trimming and J lost 2 bases, with 19 bases between them. The CDR3 region is CASSQTGGGLPYEQYF. DNA of the CDR3: TGTGCCAGCAGTCAAACCGGGGGCGGCCTTCCCTACGAGCAGTACTTC.

This clone was observed a few times. This chain joins TRBV28 and TRBJ1-5; D not certain. V shed 5 bases and J shed 0 bases, with 8 bases lying between them. The CDR3 covers 14 residues. Germline V gene sequence: CDR1 MDHEN, CDR2 SYDVKM. CDR3 coding DNA: TGTGCCAGCAGTCCCCGGGTTAGCAATCAGCCCCAGCATTTT. It translates to CASSPRVSNQPQHF.

This clone was recorded only once. As DNA, the CDR3 is TGTGCCTGGAGTGTAGGGTTCGCGACCTATAATTCACCCCTCCACTTT. Translating it yields CAWSVGFATYNSPLHF. The chain carries TRBV30 and TRBJ1-6; the D is unclear. The CDR3 has 16 amino acids. Germline V gene data show CDR1 as GTSNPN and CDR2 as SVGIG (reference sequence). The V gene lost 0 bases and the J gene lost 2 bases, with 11 bases spanning the gap.

J is TRBJ2-5 and V is TRBV5-6, with 8 nucleotides matching TRBD2. The V gene's germline CDR1 is SGHDT and CDR2 YYEEEE. The CDR3 runs 14 residues. The J segment lost 5 bases and the V segment lost 3 bases, leaving 6 bases of the junction unmatched. The CDR3 DNA is TGTGCCAGCAGCTGGGGGACTAGTCCGGAGACCCAGTACTTC. Protein product: CASSWGTSPETQYF.

V gene TRBV7-9 combines with J gene TRBJ2-5, with D perhaps matching TRBD1 (6 bases). V was pared by 5 bases and J by 2 bases, with 12 bases between. CDR3 length: 14 amino acids. Germline CDR1 and CDR2: SEHNR and FQNEAQ (reference sequence). The CDR3: CASSARTVQETQYF. The CDR3 DNA is TGTGCCAGCAGCGCCCGGACAGTTCAAGAGACCCAGTACTTC.

The chain joins TRBV30 to TRBJ2-7; D unclear. V lost 3 bases, J lost 4 bases, and 13 bases lay in between. The germline V gene has CDR1 GTSNPN and CDR2 SVGIG (reference sequence). The CDR3 is 13 amino acids. The CDR3 loop is CAWSHGRAYEQYF. CDR3 DNA sequence: TGTGCCTGGAGCCACGGAAGGGCGTACGAGCAGTACTTC.

J is TRBJ2-1 and V is TRBV9; 15 nucleotides align to TRBD2. Germline CDR1 reads SGDLS; CDR2 reads YYNGEE. CDR3 length equals 16 residues. V shed 3 bases and J 6 bases; nucleotides not matched to a gene: 4. The CDR3 is CASSGGLAGGANEQFF. CDR3 coding DNA: TGTGCCAGCAGCGGGGGACTAGCGGGAGGCGCCAATGAGCAGTTCTTC. The full variable domain, rest sourced from reference TRBV9 and TRBJ2-1, is DSGVTQTPKHLITATGQRVTLRCSPRSGDLSVYWYQQSLDQGLQFLIQYYNGEERAKGNILERFSAQQFPDLHSELNLSSLELGDSALYFCASSGGLAGGANEQFFGPGTRLTVL.

The rearrangement joins TRBV14 to TRBJ2-7; D remains unclear. The germline V and J ends were trimmed by 1 base and 6 bases, with 10 bases remaining between them. The length of the CDR3 is 13 residues. Per germline, CDR1 SGHDN and CDR2 FVKESK. The CDR3 protein is CASSQAWLSEQYF. The CDR3 DNA reads TGTGCCAGCAGCCAAGCTTGGCTATCCGAGCAGTACTTC.

The chain links TRBV11-2 to TRBJ2-7, with TRBD1 identical over 10 bases. Germline CDR1 and CDR2: SGHAT and FQNNGV. The V segment lost 7 bases and the J segment 3 bases; nucleotides outside the gene matches: 6. This CDR3 region has 14 residues. The CDR3 coding sequence is TGTGCCAGCACCTTGGGACAGGGGTTCTACGAGCAGTACTTC. It codes for CASTLGQGFYEQYF.

The chain joins TRBV5-1 to TRBJ2-1; D is perhaps TRBD2 (6 bases). CDR3 length: 16 amino acids. The germline gives CDR1 SGHRS, CDR2 YFSETQ. V was pared by 4 bases and J by 4 bases, with 18 bases between. The CDR3 protein is CASSLRVVAEYNEQFF. CDR3 DNA: TGCGCCAGCAGCCTTAGGGTGGTAGCGGAGTACAATGAGCAGTTCTTC.

V and J are TRBV5-6 and TRBJ2-7; possible D gene TRBD1, 5 bases. Trimming removed 4 bases at V and 5 bases at J, with 19 bases between. This CDR3 has 15 residues. The V gene's germline CDR1 is SGHDT and CDR2 YYEEEE. CDR3 nucleotides: TGTGCCAGCAGCCCCCCAGCGACAGTTTACCACGAGCAGTACTTC. It yields the protein CASSPPATVYHEQYF.

CDR3 region: CASSLGGQGLVETQYF. The DNA of the CDR3 is TGTGCCAGCAGCTTGGGAGGCCAGGGGCTGGTAGAGACCCAGTACTTC. This rearrangement joins TRBV5-6 to TRBJ2-5, with a tentative D call TRBD1 (6 bases). The ends were cut back, 0 bases at V and 4 bases at J, with 16 bases in the middle. Germline lookup yields CDR1 SGHDT and CDR2 YYEEEE. The CDR3 has 16 amino acids.

The rearrangement links TRBV9 to TRBJ1-3; D gene uncertain. Germline V lookup: CDR1 SGDLS, CDR2 YYNGEE. V was cut by 4 bases and J by 0 bases, with 8 bases left in between. This CDR3 has 14 residues. CDR3 sequence: CASSPSNSGNTIYF. CDR3 DNA sequence: TGTGCCAGCAGCCCAAGCAACTCTGGAAACACCATATATTTT.

This chain links TRBV7-8 with TRBJ1-1, with D maybe TRBD1 (6 bases). The CDR3 is made up of 14 amino acids. Germline-derived CDR1 and CDR2 are SGHVS and FQNEAQ. Trimming shortened V by 4 bases and J by 5 bases, and 14 bases separated the two germline ends. CDR3: CASSSRGGRTEAFF. The CDR3 region has the DNA TGTGCCAGCAGCTCGCGAGGGGGGAGGACTGAAGCTTTCTTT.

The chain has TRBV7-6 and TRBJ2-5; 10 bases align to TRBD2. The CDR3 sequence is 17 residues long. CDR1 is SGHVS, CDR2 FNYEAQ, per germline. With V trimmed by 0 bases and J by 5 bases, 9 bases remained unmatched. DNA of the CDR3: TGTGCCAGCAGCTTAGCGATCCTAGCGGGAGTCGCGGAGACCCAGTACTTC. This encodes CASSLAILAGVAETQYF.

The chain combines TRBV14 with TRBJ1-2, with D uncertain. V dropped 1 base and J dropped 2 bases, with 14 bases sitting between them. Germline loops: CDR1 SGHDN, CDR2 FVKESK. CDR3 length: 16 amino acids. The chain's CDR3 is CASSQGVRVRNYGYTF. The CDR3 DNA reads as TGTGCCAGCAGCCAAGGGGTTCGGGTCAGGAACTATGGCTACACCTTC.

In regard to this clone: The sample has other DNA sequences that encode this CDR3 too. As DNA, the CDR3 is TGTGCCAGCAGCCCCGGGACAGGGGGCTCTGGAAACACCATATATTTT. Protein product: CASSPGTGGSGNTIYF. The chain uses TRBV27 and TRBJ1-3; 11 bases agree with TRBD1. Germline CDR1 is MNHEY and CDR2 is SMNVEV (reference sequence). CDR3 length equals 16 residues. Germline trimming cut 6 bases from V and 0 bases from J; bases unmatched to any gene: 4.

The chain uses TRBV19 and TRBJ2-3, with 7 bases fitting TRBD1. The germline CDR1 and CDR2 sequences are LNHDA and SQIVND (reference sequence). The CDR3 totals 14 residues. The V segment lost 6 bases and the J segment 0 bases; nucleotides outside the gene matches: 3. The CDR3 protein is CASRVTGSTDTQYF. The CDR3 region has the DNA TGTGCCAGTAGGGTGACAGGGAGCACAGATACGCAGTATTTT.

The chain carries TRBV15 and TRBJ1-4; tentatively, D is TRBD1 (5 bases). The germline V gene has CDR1 LNHNV and CDR2 YYDKDF (reference sequence). The CDR3 contains 15 residues. Trimming pared 5 bases from V and 6 bases from J, leaving 16 bases between. Written as DNA, the CDR3 is TGTGCCACCAGCGGGGCCTCGGCCCCGTATGAAAAACTGTTTTTT. Its translation is CATSGASAPYEKLFF.

The chain carries TRBV14 and TRBJ2-2; D is unclear. The germline V gene has CDR1 SGHDN and CDR2 FVKESK. This CDR3 region has 14 residues. Trimming removed 2 bases from V and 2 bases from J, with 6 bases in between. CDR3 region: CASSQQVNTGELFF. The CDR3 DNA follows: TGTGCCAGCAGCCAACAGGTTAACACCGGGGAGCTGTTTTTT. Full variable domain (missing parts from reference TRBV14 and TRBJ2-2): EAGVTQFPSHSVIEKGQTVTLRCDPISGHDNLYWYRRVMGKEIKFLLHFVKESKQDESGMPNNRFLAERTGGTYSTLKVQPAELEDSGVYFCASSQQVNTGELFFGEGSRLTVL.

The genes are TRBV28 and TRBJ1-3; D gene ambiguous. V was shortened by 0 bases and J by 0 bases, with 12 bases between the two germline ends. Germline-derived CDR1 and CDR2 are MDHEN and SYDVKM. The CDR3 loop spans 17 amino acids. CDR3: CASSLWDHISSGNTIYF. CDR3 DNA sequence: TGTGCCAGCAGTTTATGGGATCATATATCCTCTGGAAACACCATATATTTT.

This clone has only one observation. This rearrangement joins TRBV5-1 to TRBJ2-2, with D possibly being TRBD1 (7 bases). The CDR3 sequence is 16 residues long. In germline, CDR1 is SGHRS, CDR2 YFSETQ. V was pared by 4 bases and J by 4 bases, with 17 bases between. As DNA, the CDR3 is TGCGCCAGCAGCCCACCTGTGGAGGGGGCCACCGGGGAGCTGTTTTTT. Amino acid sequence: CASSPPVEGATGELFF.

With regard to this clone: Other DNA sequences in the sample encode the same CDR3. The chain has TRBV10-3 and TRBJ1-1; maybe TRBD1 (5 bases). With 0 bases removed from V and 4 bases from J, the gap between germline ends came to 12 bases. CDR1 ENHRY and CDR2 SYGVKD come from the germline V gene. This CDR3 is 15 amino acids long. CDR3 residues: CAISESGTGGTEAFF. The CDR3 DNA reads TGTGCCATCAGTGAGTCGGGGACCGGGGGCACTGAAGCTTTCTTT.

V gene TRBV11-1 combines with J gene TRBJ2-1; 13 nucleotides agree with TRBD2. Germline values: CDR1 SGHAT, CDR2 FQDESV (reference sequence). The length of the CDR3 is 16 residues. Germline trimming cut 3 bases from V and 5 bases from J; bases unmatched to any gene: 4. This CDR3 reads CASSFWGLAGHNEQFF. The CDR3 DNA sequence: TGTGCCAGCAGCTTTTGGGGACTAGCGGGGCACAATGAGCAGTTCTTC.

The chain joins TRBV27 to TRBJ2-1; TRBD2 matches at 9 bases. The CDR3 has 16 amino acids. The germline CDR1 and CDR2 sequences are MNHEY and SMNVEV (reference sequence). After removal of 5 bases from V and 8 bases from J, the junction contained 13 bases not matched to a gene. The CDR3 spells CASSHAKREVRHEQFF. CDR3 DNA sequence: TGTGCCAGCAGTCACGCCAAGCGGGAGGTTAGGCATGAGCAGTTCTTC.

The gene calls are TRBV19 and TRBJ1-1; no firm D call. This CDR3 contains 20 residues. CDR1 is LNHDA and CDR2 is SQIVND in the germline V gene (reference sequence). With 5 bases removed from V and 0 bases from J, the gap between germline ends came to 28 bases. Here the CDR3 reads CASSPRQLGRDLTMNTEAFF. For the CDR3, the DNA is TGTGCCAGTAGTCCCCGCCAACTAGGGAGAGATCTTACGATGAACACTGAAGCTTTCTTT.

Remarks on this clone: Other DNA sequences within the sample encode an identical CDR3. The chain employs TRBV11-3 and TRBJ2-3; no clear D. This CDR3 contains 13 residues. The germline V gene encodes CDR1 SGHNT and CDR2 YENEEA. V gave up 1 base and J gave up 2 bases, with 4 bases separating them. This CDR3 reads CASSLVTTDTQYF. The CDR3 coding sequence is TGTGCCAGCAGCTTAGTTACCACAGATACGCAGTATTTT.